The 31 T cell receptor beta chains reported below all come from one sample, sequenced in a study of shared clonotypes between healthy human individuals. Sequencing was performed with immunoSEQ multiplex PCR; in TCRdb, only in-frame clones are kept and a portion is missing. The sample holds roughly 510,000 clones; 60% to 80% are singletons and the top ten take approximately 12%. The sequenced sample consisted of PBMCs. Receptors originate from a woman between 40 and 55 years old in good health. Some clones in this sample may be carry-over from other donors' samples.

The chain is built from TRBV6-5 and TRBJ2-1; no reliable D call. The CDR3 sequence is 13 residues long. The V gene's germline CDR1 is MNHEY and CDR2 SVGAGI. The ends were cut back, 2 bases at V and 9 bases at J, with 11 bases in the middle. In DNA form, the CDR3 reads TGTGCCAGCAGTTACCCCCCTGGGCTTGAGCAGTTCTTC. Encoded protein: CASSYPPGLEQFF.

The rearrangement joins TRBV5-1 to TRBJ1-1, with 10 bases lining up with TRBD1. J was trimmed by 1 base and V by 3 bases; bases with no gene match: 9. Germline V gene data show CDR1 as SGHRS and CDR2 as YFSETQ. The CDR3 runs to 17 residues. The CDR3: CASSSRDRGLANTEAFF. The CDR3 coding sequence is TGCGCCAGCAGCTCCCGGGACAGGGGCCTTGCGAACACTGAAGCTTTCTTT. Together with reference TRBV5-1 and TRBJ1-1, the CDR3 gives the full variable domain: KAGVTQTPRYLIKTRGQQVTLSCSPISGHRSVSWYQQTPGQGLQFLFEYFSETQRNKGNFPGRFSGRQFSNSRSEMNVSTLELGDSALYLCASSSRDRGLANTEAFFGQGTRLTVV.

This clone has a count of ten or more. The gene calls are TRBV5-6 and TRBJ2-2, with D perhaps matching TRBD1 (5 bases). Trimming pared 4 bases from V and 3 bases from J, leaving 16 bases between. This CDR3 is built from 16 residues. CDR1 and CDR2 (germline): SGHDT, YYEEEE. CDR3 residues: CASSRLTARDTGELFF. As DNA, the CDR3 is TGTGCCAGCAGCCGCCTAACAGCCAGGGACACCGGGGAGCTGTTTTTT.

There are a few counts of this clone. The chain combines TRBV5-1 with TRBJ2-3; no definite D call. CDR1 is SGHRS, CDR2 YFSETQ, per germline. Trimming took 6 bases from V and 0 from J, leaving 11 bases between them. This CDR3 region has 14 residues. Written as DNA, the CDR3 is TGCGCCAGCACCCCCACCACTAGCACAGATACGCAGTATTTT. It yields the protein CASTPTTSTDTQYF.

The V call is TRBV25-1, the J call TRBJ2-5; 7 bases map to TRBD1. CDR3 length: 15 amino acids. With 2 bases clipped from V and 3 bases from J, the junction kept 6 bases outside the gene matches. The germline V gene has CDR1 MGHDK and CDR2 SYGVNS. DNA for the CDR3: TGTGCCAGCAGTGAACTAAGGGGGCTGGAAGAGACCCAGTACTTC. Its protein is CASSELRGLEETQYF.

This sequence joins TRBV11-1 and TRBJ2-1, with 7 positions matching TRBD1. Trimming took 6 bases from V and 8 from J; bases not matched to a gene: 7. Looked up from germline, CDR1 is SGHAT and CDR2 is FQDESV (reference sequence). The CDR3 length is 13 residues. CDR3 amino acids: CASSPLQGDEQFF. CDR3 coding DNA: TGTGCCAGCAGTCCCCTCCAGGGGGATGAGCAGTTCTTC. The complete variable domain, with remaining parts taken from reference TRBV11-1 and TRBJ2-1, reads EAEVAQSPRYKITEKSQAVAFWCDPISGHATLYWYRQILGQGPELLVQFQDESVVDDSQLPKDRFSAERLKGVDSTLKIQPAELGDSAMYLCASSPLQGDEQFFGPGTRLTVL.

The genes are TRBV28 and TRBJ2-4; TRBD2 aligns across 10 bases. CDR1 and CDR2 (germline): MDHEN, SYDVKM. The CDR3 consists of 17 residues. V shed 5 bases and J 0 bases; nucleotides not matched to a gene: 7. DNA of the CDR3: TGTGCCAGCAGTCGAGGACTAGCGGAGATAGCCAAAAACATTCAGTACTTC. It is translated as CASSRGLAEIAKNIQYF.

The gene calls are TRBV5-1 and TRBJ1-1, with 7 nucleotides matching TRBD1. CDR3 length: 17 residues. The V gene end was trimmed by 4 bases and the J gene end by 3 bases; junction bases not matched to a gene: 15. Germline loops: CDR1 SGHRS, CDR2 YFSETQ. The CDR3 here is CASSRGQASARDTEAFF. DNA for the CDR3: TGCGCCAGCAGCCGCGGACAGGCCTCGGCCCGGGACACTGAAGCTTTCTTT. Full variable domain (rest looked up from reference TRBV5-1 and TRBJ1-1): KAGVTQTPRYLIKTRGQQVTLSCSPISGHRSVSWYQQTPGQGLQFLFEYFSETQRNKGNFPGRFSGRQFSNSRSEMNVSTLELGDSALYLCASSRGQASARDTEAFFGQGTRLTVV.

Comments on this clone: One junction end disagrees with the germline gene, perhaps due to a read error. V gene TRBV5-6 combines with J gene TRBJ2-7, with 10 bases lining up with TRBD2. Per the germline V gene, CDR1 is SGHDT and CDR2 is YYEEEE. This CDR3 is 15 amino acids long. The CDR3 loop reads CASSQDRGTSDTSRF. The CDR3 DNA is TGTGCCAGCAGCCAAGATCGGGGGACTAGCGATACCTCCAGATTC.

This rearrangement joins TRBV5-1 to TRBJ2-4; no clear D. Germline V gene sequence: CDR1 SGHRS, CDR2 YFSETQ. There are 15 residues in the CDR3. V lost 4 bases, J lost 1 base, and 12 bases lay in between. The CDR3, as DNA: TGCGCCAGCAGCCCAGAAGCCGCCGCCAAAAACATTCAGTACTTC. Residues: CASSPEAAAKNIQYF.

The chain links TRBV28 to TRBJ1-1; perhaps TRBD1 as D (5 bases). From germline, CDR1 is MDHEN and CDR2 SYDVKM. V was pared by 2 bases and J by 1 base, with 23 bases between. The length of the CDR3 is 19 residues. This CDR3 is CASSLAGPFSMGGNTEAFF. The CDR3, as DNA: TGTGCCAGCAGTTTAGCCGGGCCTTTTTCAATGGGGGGGAACACTGAAGCTTTCTTT.

The chain is built from TRBV7-7 and TRBJ2-2, with 7 bases that match TRBD2. V gave up 0 bases and J gave up 4 bases; unmatched junction bases: 2. This CDR3 has 15 amino acids. The V gene's germline CDR1 is SSHAT and CDR2 FNYEAQ (reference sequence). CDR3 bases: TGTGCCAGCAGCTTAGCGGGAGGGCGCACCGGGGAGCTGTTTTTT. It encodes CASSLAGGRTGELFF. Variable domain in full (rest from reference TRBV7-7 and TRBJ2-2): GAGVSQSPRYKVTKRGQDVTLRCDPISSHATLYWYQQALGQGPEFLTYFNYEAQPDKSGLPSDRFSAERPEGSISTLTIQRTEQRDSAMYRCASSLAGGRTGELFFGEGSRLTVL.

As concerns this clone: Other DNA sequences in the sample encode the same CDR3. The rearrangement joins TRBV27 to TRBJ2-2, with 8 bases lining up with TRBD2. Germline V gene lookup returns CDR1 MNHEY and CDR2 SMNVEV (reference sequence). J lost 5 bases, V lost 7 bases, and 9 bases had no gene match. The CDR3 contains 15 residues. The CDR3 loop is CASTTSGSGTGELFF. CDR3 nucleotides: TGTGCCAGCACCACGAGCGGGAGTGGAACCGGGGAGCTGTTTTTT.

The V call is TRBV28, the J call TRBJ1-4; the D gene is possibly TRBD1 (6 bases). The CDR3 has 14 amino acids. In germline, CDR1 is MDHEN, CDR2 SYDVKM. Trimming took off 2 bases at V and 8 bases at J, with 12 bases between the two ends. The CDR3 loop reads CASSLRGLDEKLFF. The CDR3 coding sequence is TGTGCCAGCAGTTTAAGGGGGTTGGACGAAAAACTGTTTTTT.

As concerns this clone: The same CDR3 can be traced to other DNA sequences in this sample. The chain uses TRBV5-1 and TRBJ1-1; tentatively, D is TRBD1 (6 bases). The CDR3 loop spans 13 amino acids. Trimming took off 4 bases at V and 1 base at J, with 8 bases between the two ends. Germline CDR1 reads SGHRS; CDR2 reads YFSETQ. The CDR3 loop reads CASSTTGNTEAFF. The CDR3 bases are TGCGCCAGCAGCACGACAGGGAACACTGAAGCTTTCTTT.

V and J are TRBV11-2 and TRBJ1-1; TRBD1 matches at 9 bases. Trimming at V came to 4 bases and at J to 11 bases, leaving 8 bases not matched to a gene. The CDR3 covers 13 residues. Germline CDR1 and CDR2: SGHAT and FQNNGV. The CDR3 spells CASSSRDRASAFF. The DNA of the CDR3 is TGTGCCAGCAGCTCACGGGACAGGGCTTCGGCTTTCTTT. The entire variable domain, with the rest obtained from reference TRBV11-2 and TRBJ1-1, is as follows: EAGVAQSPRYKIIEKRQSVAFWCNPISGHATLYWYQQILGQGPKLLIQFQNNGVVDDSQLPKDRFSAERLKGVDSTLKIQPAKLEDSAVYLCASSSRDRASAFFGQGTRLTVV.

The chain has TRBV7-6 and TRBJ2-7; perhaps D is TRBD1 or TRBD2 (6 bases each). The CDR3 spans 16 residues. Germline CDR1 and CDR2: SGHVS and FNYEAQ. V was trimmed by 5 bases and J by 5 bases, leaving 22 bases between them. CDR3 sequence: CASSQRGAREANEQYF. CDR3 DNA sequence: TGTGCCAGCAGCCAAAGGGGGGCCAGGGAGGCCAACGAGCAGTACTTC.

This clone was seen a few times. CDR3 DNA: TGTGCCAGCAGCTTATGGAGGGGGGTAGCTGAAGCTTTCTTT. This translates into CASSLWRGVAEAFF. The chain combines TRBV7-9 with TRBJ1-1, with D possibly TRBD1 on 6 matching bases. The CDR3 length is 14 residues. Germline CDR1 reads SEHNR; CDR2 reads FQNEAQ (reference sequence). Trimming left V 2 bases short and J 6 bases short, with 13 bases between.

The chain couples TRBV5-4 to TRBJ2-5, with 10 bases fitting TRBD1. The ends lost 4 bases at V and 4 bases at J; junction bases unmatched: 7. This CDR3 has 15 amino acids. Germline CDR1 and CDR2: SGHNT and YYREEE (reference sequence). The DNA of the CDR3 is TGTGCCAGCAGCCCCCCCGGACAGGGGGGAGAGACCCAGTACTTC. Amino acids: CASSPPGQGGETQYF.

V is TRBV15 and J is TRBJ2-7; D perhaps matches TRBD2 (7 bases). In germline, CDR1 is LNHNV, CDR2 YYDKDF (reference sequence). CDR3 length equals 13 residues. Between the trimmed V and J ends, which lost 6 bases and 3 bases, there was a span of 12 bases. The CDR3 loop reads CATRKGGGYEQYF. CDR3 sequence (DNA): TGTGCCACCAGGAAAGGGGGGGGCTACGAGCAGTACTTC.

The V call is TRBV19, the J call TRBJ2-1; no reliable D call. This CDR3 is 14 amino acids long. Germline lookup yields CDR1 LNHDA and CDR2 SQIVND (reference sequence). The germline V and J ends were trimmed by 5 bases and 2 bases, with 10 bases remaining between them. CDR3 region: CASSGVGAYNEQFF. CDR3 DNA: TGTGCCAGTAGTGGCGTTGGGGCCTACAATGAGCAGTTCTTC. The full variable domain, in which reference TRBV19 and TRBJ2-1 provide the parts outside the CDR3, is DGGITQSPKYLFRKEGQNVTLSCEQNLNHDAMYWYRQDPGQGLRLIYYSQIVNDFQKGDIAEGYSVSREKKESFPLTVTSAQKNPTAFYLCASSGVGAYNEQFFGPGTRLTVL.

The gene calls are TRBV5-1 and TRBJ2-2, with 7 bases matching TRBD2. CDR3 length: 14 amino acids. Losses at the gene ends were 2 bases for V and 4 bases for J; bases not matched to a gene: 2. Looked up from germline, CDR1 is SGHRS and CDR2 is YFSETQ. The DNA of the CDR3 is TGCGCCAGCAGCTTATCGGGAGGCACCGGGGAGCTGTTTTTT. It codes for CASSLSGGTGELFF.

The gene calls are TRBV30 and TRBJ2-4; D is unresolved. Germline assignment: CDR1 GTSNPN and CDR2 SVGIG (reference sequence). This CDR3 has 17 residues. Trimming stripped 2 bases from V and 0 bases from J, with 17 bases between. CDR3 protein: CAWSSPLQILAKNIQYF. DNA for the CDR3: TGTGCCTGGAGTTCCCCCCTGCAGATACTAGCCAAAAACATTCAGTACTTC.

The chain recombines TRBV9 with TRBJ2-1; possibly TRBD1 or TRBD2 for D (6 bases each). The CDR3 extends over 14 amino acids. Trimming shortened V by 0 bases and J by 5 bases, and 9 bases separated the two germline ends. In germline, CDR1 is SGDLS, CDR2 YYNGEE. Here the CDR3 DNA reads TGTGCCAGCAGCGTAGTCGGGGGCCACAATGAGCAGTTCTTC. Encoded protein: CASSVVGGHNEQFF.

The rearrangement joins TRBV7-6 to TRBJ2-7, with D possibly being TRBD2 (6 bases). Between the trimmed V and J ends, which lost 5 bases and 0 bases, there was a span of 14 bases. CDR1 is SGHVS, CDR2 FNYEAQ, per germline. CDR3 length: 15 residues. CDR3 DNA sequence: TGTGCCAGCAGCCCTCTTGCGGGAAGCTCCTACGAGCAGTACTTC. Its protein product is CASSPLAGSSYEQYF.

The chain couples TRBV7-3 to TRBJ2-3, with 7 positions matching TRBD2. This CDR3 is built from 16 residues. V shed 5 bases, J shed 2 bases, and the junction held 10 bases outside the gene matches. Germline CDR1 SGHTA, CDR2 FQGTGA. CDR3 loop: CASSALSGTVTDTQYF. In nucleotides, the CDR3 is TGTGCCAGCAGCGCGTTGAGCGGGACGGTCACAGATACGCAGTATTTT.

This clone has a count of ten or more. This specimen includes other DNA sequences encoding the same CDR3. The chain combines TRBV5-6 with TRBJ2-1; no clear D gene. The V end was cut by 5 bases, the J end by 4 bases, with 10 bases between. Germline assignment: CDR1 SGHDT and CDR2 YYEEEE. The CDR3 has 13 amino acids. The CDR3 DNA reads TGTGCCAGCAGACCCGGCACATACAATGAGCAGTTCTTC. It is translated as CASRPGTYNEQFF.

The chain uses TRBV5-1 and TRBJ2-3; 9 bases match TRBD2. Germline V CDR1 and CDR2: SGHRS, YFSETQ. The CDR3 sequence is 15 residues long. V trimming: 4 bases; J trimming: 2 bases; junction bases outside the gene matches: 5. The CDR3 is CASSLAGRPTDTQYF. The CDR3 DNA follows: TGCGCCAGCAGCCTAGCGGGGCGTCCCACAGATACGCAGTATTTT.

The chain carries TRBV11-2 and TRBJ1-5; D is uncertain. CDR1 and CDR2 (germline): SGHAT, FQNNGV. This CDR3 comprises 13 residues. The V gene lost 4 bases and the J gene lost 4 bases, with 8 bases spanning the gap. This CDR3 is CASSSERNQPQHF. Here the CDR3 DNA reads TGTGCCAGCAGCTCGGAGAGAAATCAGCCCCAGCATTTT.

The chain joins TRBV28 to TRBJ2-3; weak D call: TRBD2 (6 bases). The CDR3 covers 15 residues. V gave up 5 bases and J gave up 7 bases, with 19 bases separating them. CDR1 and CDR2 from the germline V gene are MDHEN and SYDVKM. The DNA for the CDR3 is TGTGCCAGCAGTCCCCTCAATGCGGGATTAAATACGCAGTATTTT. Its protein is CASSPLNAGLNTQYF. Combining the CDR3 with reference TRBV28 and TRBJ2-3 gives the whole variable domain DVKVTQSSRYLVKRTGEKVFLECVQDMDHENMFWYRQDPGLGLRLIYFSYDVKMKEKGDIPEGYSVSREKKERFSLILESASTNQTSMYLCASSPLNAGLNTQYFGPGTRLTVL.

The genes are TRBV7-8 and TRBJ2-7; 9 nucleotides agree with TRBD2. Germline-derived CDR1 and CDR2 are SGHVS and FQNEAQ. The J segment lost 2 bases and the V segment lost 2 bases, leaving 4 bases of the junction unmatched. The CDR3 runs to 15 residues. CDR3 loop: CASSLRLAVPYEQYF. CDR3 bases: TGTGCCAGCAGCTTACGACTAGCGGTCCCCTACGAGCAGTACTTC.